A single sample gave rise to the 7 T cell receptor beta chains below, sequenced in a study of T cell clonality in common variable immunodeficiency. Some clones are missing from TCRdb's copy, which holds only in-frame ones; the method was immunoSEQ multiplex PCR. The sample includes some 33,000 clones, none of them occurring once. Sequenced material: peripheral blood mononuclear cells. The receptors shown here come from a person aged 18 to 69 in good health.

As for this clone: The read comes to an end 3 residues before the CDR3 does, leaving the germline J gene to fill in the end. The chain links TRBV5-1 to TRBJ2-3, with 8 nucleotides matching TRBD2. The CDR3 covers 15 residues. CDR1 SGHRS and CDR2 YFSETQ come from the germline V gene. Partial CDR3 DNA: TGCGCCAGCAGCTTGGGCCCAGCGGGAGAAGAGACG. This translates into CASSLGPAGEET. The full CDR3 protein is CASSLGPAGEETQYF.

This clone was seen ten or more times. The read gets to within 3 residues of the CDR3 end, and the germline J gene fills in the rest. The chain links TRBV20-1 to TRBJ2-3; D may be TRBD1 (5 bases). CDR1 is DFQATT, CDR2 SNEGSKA, per germline (reference sequence). The CDR3 is 13 residues long. The DNA read from the CDR3 is TGCAGTGCTAGCGTGTGGGGCCAAGAGACG. Translation gives CSASVWGQET. The whole CDR3 sequence is CSASVWGQETQYF.

In its sample, this clone was seen many times. The read terminates 3 residues ahead of where the CDR3 ends, so the germline J gene completes it. The chain joins TRBV7-9 to TRBJ1-1; D might be TRBD1 (5 bases). Germline V gene data show CDR1 as SEHNR and CDR2 as FQNEAQ (reference sequence). The CDR3 runs 13 residues. V lost 5 bases to trimming and J lost 0 bases, with 7 bases between them. CDR3 DNA, as far as it was read: TGTGCCAGCAGCCCCAGGGTGAACACTGAA. Translated: CASSPRVNTE. The whole CDR3 protein is CASSPRVNTEAFF.

The sample holds many counts of this clone. The read gets to within 3 residues of the CDR3 end, and the germline J gene fills in the rest. V and J are TRBV18 and TRBJ2-1; possible D gene TRBD2, 5 bases. Trimming shortened V by 3 bases and J by 1 base, and 7 bases separated the two germline ends. The length of the CDR3 is 14 residues. The germline V gene has CDR1 KGHSH and CDR2 LQKENI. This CDR3 reads CASSPRGSYNEQFF. Partial CDR3 DNA: TGTGCCAGCTCACCTCGGGGATCCTACAATGAG.

This clone has a count of ten or more. Sequencing ends 3 residues short of the CDR3 end; the germline J gene provides the rest. This chain uses TRBV24-1 with TRBJ2-7; D is ambiguous. From germline, CDR1 is KGHDR and CDR2 SFDVKD. Between the trimmed V and J ends, which lost 3 bases and 0 bases, there was a span of 8 bases. This CDR3 region has 14 residues. The CDR3 here is CATSDARNSYEQYF. Incomplete CDR3 DNA: TGTGCCACCAGTGATGCCAGAAACTCCTACGAG.

This clone occurred many times. Read sequence stops 3 residues before the CDR3 end, and the germline J gene provides the missing end. The chain combines TRBV19 with TRBJ1-1; no clear D. Trimming shortened V by 2 bases and J by 1 base, and 8 bases separated the two germline ends. CDR1 and CDR2 (germline): LNHDA, SQIVND (reference sequence). This CDR3 comprises 14 residues. The CDR3 sequence: CASSIPGTNTEAFF. The DNA read from the CDR3 is TGTGCCAGTAGTATACCGGGTACGAACACTGAA.

Worth noting for this clone: The read is 3 residues too short to cover the CDR3 end, so that end is filled in from the germline J gene. V usage is TRBV19 and J usage is TRBJ2-5, with 8 bases that match TRBD1. V shed 5 bases and J 5 bases; nucleotides not matched to a gene: 7. The CDR3 runs to 14 residues. The germline CDR1 and CDR2 sequences are LNHDA and SQIVND (reference sequence). The DNA read from the CDR3 is TGTGCCAGTAGTCTTCGGACAGGGAAGGAGACC. Translated: CASSLRTGKET. The full CDR3 protein reads CASSLRTGKETQYF.